This T cell receptor beta chain came from a study of blood T cell repertoires in COVID-19. Whole-study context: COVID-19 samples from acute and convalescent phases originated in the United States, Italy and Spain.

Per the original methods: The assay estimated nucleated cells by amplifying reference gene primers. Some clones are missing from TCRdb's copy, which holds only in-frame ones; the method was immunoSEQ multiplex PCR. Clone size and V and J calls were adopted from that table, with D and trimming inferred from the DNA. This sample has 99,000 or so clones, with roughly four fifths found just once. The germline V and J ends were trimmed by 0 bases and 5 bases, with 7 bases remaining between them. The germline CDR1 and CDR2 sequences are GTSNPN and SVGIG (reference sequence). This CDR3 spans 13 amino acids.

The sample taken for sequencing was peripheral blood. The chain carries TRBV30 and TRBJ2-2; D unclear. This clonotype was sampled from a man aged 55 to 70 with acute or convalescent COVID-19. CDR3 sequence reads: CAWSVETTGELFF. CDR3 DNA sequence: TGTGCCTGGAGTGTAGAGACTACCGGGGAGCTGTTTTTT.